These T cell receptor beta chains were read from a single sample in a study of PD-L1 blockade in urothelial cancer. Data came from immunoSEQ multiplex PCR; TCRdb stores just in-frame clones and leaves some out. The top ten hold roughly 1.7% of the sample, which has about 120,000 clones, 85% to 90% seen once. The sequences come from PBMCs, collected around atezolizumab (anti-PD-L1) treatment. The receptors originated from a man in his 60s with urothelial cancer. Both conserved end residues are part of each CDR3. The D gene is left open where the match is weak. The listing skips clone size in some rows; elsewhere it reads once, few, many or a size class.

size | length | J | V | D | DNA | CDR3
. | 14 | TRBJ2-7 | TRBV11-2 | TRBD2 | TGTGCCAGCAGCCCACTAGCGGGAGAGGGGGAGCAGTACTTC | CASSPLAGEGEQYF
. | 12 | TRBJ1-2 | TRBV10-2 | . | TGCGCCAGCAGTGAGAACAGCTATGGCTACACCTTC | CASSENSYGYTF
. | 13 | TRBJ1-1 | TRBV7-9 | TRBD1 | TGTGCCAGCAGCCCGTCCCGGGACAGGGAAGCTTTCTTT | CASSPSRDREAFF
few | 13 | TRBJ1-1 | TRBV9 | . | TGTGCCAGCAGCCCCGAGGGTGAGTTCGGAGCTTTCTTT | CASSPEGEFGAFF
few | 11 | TRBJ1-1 | TRBV30 | . | TGTGCCTGGGAGGGGGTCAGTGAAGCTTTCTTT | CAWEGVSEAFF
once | 11 | TRBJ2-3 | TRBV11-3 | . | TGTGCCAGCAGCTTCTTGGATACGCAGTATTTT | CASSFLDTQYF
once | 14 | TRBJ2-1 | TRBV6-5 | . | TGTGTCAGCAGTCACGAGGGCGGGCGGCCTGAGCAGTTCTTC | CVSSHEGGRPEQFF
. | 14 | TRBJ1-3 | TRBV4-1 | . | TGCGCCAGCAGCCAAGAAACTTTAGCGAACACCATATATTTT | CASSQETLANTIYF
. | 14 | TRBJ2-5 | TRBV2 | TRBD2 | TGTGCCAGCAGTGGACTAGCCGCTTATGAGACCCAGTACTTC | CASSGLAAYETQYF
. | 13 | TRBJ1-1 | TRBV27 | . | TGTGCCAGCAGTTTTGTACAGAACACTGAAGCTTTCTTT | CASSFVQNTEAFF
. | 14 | TRBJ1-3 | TRBV6-5 | . | TGTGCCAGCAGAGCGACAGCGTCTGGAAACACCATATATTTT | CASRATASGNTIYF
. | 16 | TRBJ2-3 | TRBV9 | TRBD1 | TGTGCCAGCAGCGTACATAGACAGGGAAGGACAGATACGCAGTATTTT | CASSVHRQGRTDTQYF
. | 15 | TRBJ2-7 | TRBV6-6 | TRBD1 | TGTGCCAGCAGTTACTCCGGGACAGGGGCGGGGGAGCAGTACTTC | CASSYSGTGAGEQYF
. | 16 | TRBJ2-3 | TRBV19 | TRBD2 | TGTGCCAGCAGGGAGGGGACTAGCGGGAGGATAGATACGCAGTATTTT | CASREGTSGRIDTQYF
. | 15 | TRBJ1-2 | TRBV6-5 | TRBD1 | TGTGCCAGCAGCTCTCAGGGGGCCACTAACTATGGCTACACCTTC | CASSSQGATNYGYTF
. | 13 | TRBJ1-1 | TRBV7-9 | TRBD1 | TGTGCCAGCCGGGGACAGGGAGACACTGAAGCTTTCTTT | CASRGQGDTEAFF
. | 12 | TRBJ1-2 | TRBV12-5 | . | TGTGCTAGTGGTTTGAGCGACTTGGGCTACACCTTC | CASGLSDLGYTF
. | 13 | TRBJ1-2 | TRBV6-5 | TRBD1 | TGTGCCAGCAGCTGGGACAGGCTTTTTGGCTACACCTTC | CASSWDRLFGYTF
. | 14 | TRBJ2-3 | TRBV25-1 | . | TGTGCCAGCAGTGAGGACTACCTGGCAGATACGCAGTATTTT | CASSEDYLADTQYF
. | 15 | TRBJ2-5 | TRBV28 | . | TGTGCCAGCAGTTTATCTAATCCTGGGAGAAAGACCCAGTACTTC | CASSLSNPGRKTQYF
. | 18 | TRBJ2-5 | TRBV5-1 | TRBD2 | TGCGCCAGCAGCTTGGAGGGACTAGCGGGGGGAGTATCAGAGACCCAGTACTTC | CASSLEGLAGGVSETQYF
. | 16 | TRBJ2-1 | TRBV5-6 | TRBD2 | TGTGCCAGCAGCTTCCCCACCGGGACTAGATACAATGAGCAGTTCTTC | CASSFPTGTRYNEQFF
. | 15 | TRBJ1-1 | TRBV14 | . | TGTGCCAGCAGCCACATTGGGGGGGCGAACACTGAAGCTTTCTTT | CASSHIGGANTEAFF
few | 15 | TRBJ2-1 | TRBV10-2 | TRBD2 | TGCGCCAGCAGTACGGGACTAGCAACCTACAATGAGCAGTTCTTC | CASSTGLATYNEQFF
few | 15 | TRBJ2-2 | TRBV11-3 | TRBD1 | TGTGCCAGCAGCTCCGGACAGGGTATGAACGGGGAGCTGTTTTTT | CASSSGQGMNGELFF
. | 18 | TRBJ2-2 | TRBV29-1 | TRBD1 | TGCAGCGTTGTGAGGGAGGTGTGGGGGACAGGGAACACCGGGGAGCTGTTTTTT | CSVVREVWGTGNTGELFF
once | 14 | TRBJ2-4 | TRBV27 | TRBD2 | TGTGCCAGCAGCGGACTAGCGGGAGTTAACATTCAGTACTTC | CASSGLAGVNIQYF
. | 12 | TRBJ2-2 | TRBV27 | . | TGTGCCAGCAGCCAGGGGTTCGGGGAGCTGTTTTTT | CASSQGFGELFF
. | 13 | TRBJ2-3 | TRBV4-2 | TRBD1 | TGTGCCAGCAGCCACACAGGGGCAGATACGCAGTATTTT | CASSHTGADTQYF
. | 14 | TRBJ1-1 | TRBV7-6 | . | TGTGCCAGCAGCTCAAACTCGGACTTAACTGAAGCTTTCTTT | CASSSNSDLTEAFF
. | 16 | TRBJ1-5 | TRBV4-3 | . | TGCGCCAGCAGCCAATCCATACAAGTAAATCGGGAGCCCCAGCATTTT | CASSQSIQVNREPQHF
. | 12 | TRBJ1-1 | TRBV25-1 | . | TGTGCCGTCCAAACAGGGAACACTGAAGCTTTCTTT | CAVQTGNTEAFF
. | 14 | TRBJ2-3 | TRBV7-2 | TRBD2 | TGTGCCAGCACCCTCGGGGGGGCGGGCGGTACGCAGTATTTT | CASTLGGAGGTQYF
. | 13 | TRBJ2-7 | TRBV5-4 | . | TGTGCCAGCAGCTTGGTACAGGGCTACGAGCAGTACTTC | CASSLVQGYEQYF
. | 13 | TRBJ1-2 | TRBV5-4 | . | TGTGCCAGCAGCTTGGCGGGGGGCTATGGCTACACCTTC | CASSLAGGYGYTF
. | 14 | TRBJ2-7 | TRBV11-2 | TRBD1 | TGTGCCAGCAGCCCTCAAGATACAGGGGTCGAGCAGTACTTC | CASSPQDTGVEQYF
. | 17 | TRBJ2-5 | TRBV9 | TRBD2 | TGTGCCAGCAGCCCTTCGGGACTAGCGGGGGGTCAAGAGACCCAGTACTTC | CASSPSGLAGGQETQYF
. | 14 | TRBJ2-7 | TRBV28 | . | TGTGCCAGCAGTCACGGGACAACCACCTACGAGCAGTACTTC | CASSHGTTTYEQYF
. | 15 | TRBJ2-1 | TRBV7-3 | . | TGTGCCAGCAGCTTAGATGGGGGCCCGCTTAATGAGCAGTTCTTC | CASSLDGGPLNEQFF